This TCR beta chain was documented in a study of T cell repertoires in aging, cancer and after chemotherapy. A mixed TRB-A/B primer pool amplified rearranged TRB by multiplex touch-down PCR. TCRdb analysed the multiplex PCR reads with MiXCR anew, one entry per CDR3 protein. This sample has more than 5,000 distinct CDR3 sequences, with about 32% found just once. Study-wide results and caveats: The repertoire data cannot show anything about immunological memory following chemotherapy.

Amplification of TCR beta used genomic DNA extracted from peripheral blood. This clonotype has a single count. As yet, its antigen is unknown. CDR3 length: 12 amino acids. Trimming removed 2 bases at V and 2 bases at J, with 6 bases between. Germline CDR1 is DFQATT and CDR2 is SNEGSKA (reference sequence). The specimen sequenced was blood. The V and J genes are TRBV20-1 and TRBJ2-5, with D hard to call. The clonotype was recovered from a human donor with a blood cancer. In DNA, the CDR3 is TGCAGTGCTAGACGATCTCAAGAGACCCAGTACTTC. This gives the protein CSARRSQETQYF.